This T cell receptor beta chain was captured by sequencing in a study of T cells in women clearing cervical HPV infection (dated by TCRdb to 2017 to 2018). Describing the broader study: Cases were about two dozen women with histologically confirmed HPV16-related CIN3 or worse, including a couple of invasive cancers. Controls were around 23 women whose single incident HPV16 infection cleared within 12 months without precancer or cancer developing. Blood from cases was drawn at the visit where the lesion was first identified, while blood from controls was drawn once the infection was no longer detected. Among cases, blood sampling came a median of 149 days after lesion detection, with an interquartile range of about 80 to 230 days. Because only a few women had HLA typing data, the possibility that HLA type acted as a confounder could not be ruled out. The exploratory proof-of-principle case-control study was nested within the Guanacaste HPV Natural History Study in Costa Rica and compared TCR repertoires across cervical HPV16 outcomes. Cases and controls were matched on year of sample collection and on age within five years. A median age of nearly 35 years was observed in cases versus over 37 in controls, and no significant differences in baseline characteristics were found. In the parent cohort, some 9,900 women aged 18 or older were enrolled in Guanacaste, Costa Rica, during about 1993 to 1995 and then followed for around seven years. Quality controls consisted of five blinded duplicates per group, for a total of 60 or so samples made up of roughly 50 participants and approximately 10 replicates.

Every participant had a single incident cervical HPV16 infection, and women with prevalent HPV16 infections were excluded. Cervical HPV DNA was detected by MY09/MY11 PCR and genotyped by dot-blot hybridization. About 14 mL of heparinized blood were centrifuged, and the buffy coat was split into aliquots, frozen at -30 degrees C, and then kept at -80 degrees C. Genomic DNA was extracted from buffy coat specimens using QIAGEN kits. Broad study findings and their caveats: Across sequencing depths, CIN3+ cases showed significantly higher TCR repertoire richness than controls, but evenness did not differ between the groups. Cases were distinguished from controls with an estimated AUC of about 0.8 by random forest classifiers combining richness and V gene abundances. Lower TRBV6-7 relative abundance was observed in cases than in controls (around 0.1% versus 0.15%; Bonferroni P = 0.0008). The cross-sectional design could not show whether the associations came before the infection or were a result of it, and neither effector/memory subsets nor HPV-specific T cells were isolated. Because the number of T cells per sample was unknown, the richness differences could reflect varying T-cell content rather than repertoire biology.

To note about this clone: This receptor's antigen is unknown. Read sequence stops 3 residues before the CDR3 end, and the germline J gene provides the missing end.

The junction carries 9 bases between V and J, which are trimmed by 0 bases and 0 bases respectively. From a lookup of the germline V gene, CDR1 and CDR2 are MNHEY and SVGEGT. Counted from cysteine to phenylalanine, this CDR3 has 17 amino acids. Of the CDR3's DNA, 42 bases were read; they are in frame from base 1. TCR beta CDR3 regions were amplified by multiplex PCR using the immunoSEQ assay from an average of about 1.2 ug genomic DNA per sample. The assay corrected primer bias using a complete synthetic TCR repertoire to establish an amplification baseline. The amplicons were sequenced using the Illumina platform. In the source study's methods: Sequences were error-corrected by clustering with frequency ratios and a modified nearest-neighbor algorithm and were then analyzed in the immunoSEQ Analyzer with IMGT gene definitions. TCR richness and evenness were averaged over 20 rarefaction repeats at each rarefaction depth, excluding samples with fewer sequences than the depth. Wilcoxon rank sum tests with FDR correction were used to compare relative abundances of V, D and J genes between the groups. In the blinded duplicates, the intraclass correlation was nearly 96% for TCR richness and averaged about 80% across 66 gene segments. Drawn from immuneACCESS, this table holds only the in-frame rearrangements with V and J called that TCRdb kept. Clones are partly lost; checked studies trace under half to an unresolved V gene and leave the rest unexplained. V, J and clone size reflect that table, while D and trimming were determined from the DNA. The sample table on file contains some 39,000 clones. 1.7% of the sample lies in the top ten.

The chain is assembled from TRBV6-2 or TRBV6-3 and TRBJ1-6, with TRBD1 perhaps the D gene, on 6 matching bases. Input material: blood buffy coat. The sequence came from a woman aged 18 to 69 with a cervical HPV16 infection that either progressed to CIN3+ or cleared (not recorded which). The covered CDR3 bases are TGTGCCAGCAGTTACTCTAGGACAGTCTCCTATAATTCACCC. The encoded protein is CASSYSRTVSYNSP. The entire CDR3 is CASSYSRTVSYNSPLHF.